This TCR beta chain was retrieved from a study of T cells in localized non-small cell lung cancer. The data were produced by immunoSEQ multiplex PCR, yet TCRdb's version contains in-frame clones alone and is incomplete. The table records roughly 16,000 clones, 85% of them present only once. Germline CDR1 is SNHLY and CDR2 is FYNNEI. CDR3 length: 16 residues. Trimming at V came to 5 bases and at J to 0 bases, leaving 4 bases not matched to a gene. The starting material was peripheral blood, obtained before any cancer treatment. The J gene is TRBJ2-6, the V gene TRBV2; 7 bases fit TRBD1. The receptor was isolated from a female donor at least 60 years old with stage I squamous cell lung carcinoma. The CDR3 region is CASSRDSSSGANVLTF. CDR3 sequence (DNA): TGTGCCAGCAGTCGGGACAGCAGCTCTGGGGCCAACGTCCTGACTTTC.